This T cell receptor (beta chain) is drawn from a study of beta chain features in type 1 diabetes. In the study overall: All of the samples together had 95 million to 140 million sorted cells examined.

The V gene's germline CDR1 is SGHVS and CDR2 FNYEAQ. The CDR3 totals 17 residues. The V end was cut by 1 base, the J end by 2 bases, with 17 bases between. General study results and limits: PCR might show a preference for shorter templates, equally across patients and controls. Fewer junction insertions and more nucleotide deletions appeared in type 1 diabetes patients.

Via the markers CD45RO/CCR7/CD25/CD127/CD95/CD27, stem cell-like memory, regulatory, central memory and naive CD4+ cells were sorted. A note on this clone: What it binds is not known.

Expressed TCRB transcripts were sequenced, since all the RNA that had been isolated was reverse transcribed. The data were produced by immunoSEQ multiplex PCR, yet TCRdb's version contains in-frame clones alone and is incomplete. This sample has 110,000 to 150,000 clones, with about 8.7% found just once. Sequenced material: central memory CD4+ T cells from blood. V usage is TRBV7-6 and J usage is TRBJ1-1, with D possibly being TRBD1 (6 bases). The receptor was isolated from a man aged 18-30 years in good health. CDR3 residues: CASSLEGGGTLNTEAFF. CDR3 in DNA: TGTGCCAGCAGCTTAGAAGGGGGAGGGACACTAAACACTGAAGCTTTCTTT.